This T cell receptor beta chain stems from a study of blood T cell repertoires in COVID-19. As for the study in general: Donors in the United States, Italy and Spain gave samples during acute or convalescent COVID-19. T cells, B-cell-depleted T cells, or PBMCs provided the cDNA or gDNA that served as material.

This CDR3 is 15 amino acids long. Germline V gene sequence: CDR1 SGHVS, CDR2 FQNEAQ. Trimming took 3 bases from V and 10 from J; bases not matched to a gene: 13. The authors' processing: Amplification of reference gene primers provided the estimated nucleated cell counts. TCRdb's table, derived via immunoSEQ multiplex PCR, lists solely in-frame clones and lacks some. The V and J calls and clone size were taken over from that table, and D and trimming were inferred from the DNA. The data hold 100,000 to 150,000 clones, with approximately 81% observed a single time. This receptor was identified in a woman between 45 and 60 years old with acute or convalescent COVID-19. Material for sequencing was peripheral blood. The rearrangement uses TRBV7-8 and TRBJ2-7; 9 bases map to TRBD2. The CDR3 DNA reads TGTGCCAGCAGCTTCTCCACTAGCGGGCCGAGGAGCCAGTACTTC. Amino acid sequence: CASSFSTSGPRSQYF.